Listed below are T cell receptor beta chains from one sample, sequenced in a study of T cells after posttransplantation cyclophosphamide. Libraries were prepared by immunoSEQ multiplex PCR; TCRdb keeps only in-frame clonotypes and omits some of them. This sample shows about 30,000 clones and no singletons; 2.7% rests with the ten largest. Sequencing input: PBMCs. The receptors come from an older woman in good health, CMV-negative, and a related stem cell transplant donor. Both conserved end residues are part of each CDR3. D genes are given only for firm matches. Clone size is given for some rows only: seen once, a few or many times, or a class if the clone is expanded.

j_call: TRBJ2-1
d_call: -
v_call: TRBV18
clone_size: many
cdr3_aa: CASSPRVADYNEQFF
cdr3_nt: TGTGCCAGCTCACCACGGGTAGCGGACTACAATGAGCAGTTCTTC

j_call: TRBJ1-2
d_call: -
v_call: TRBV7-2
clone_size: many
cdr3_aa: CASSLLDEAPLGPYGYTF
cdr3_nt: TGTGCCAGCAGCTTATTAGACGAGGCCCCTCTGGGCCCCTATGGCTACACCTTC

j_call: TRBJ2-7
d_call: TRBD2
v_call: TRBV30
clone_size: few
cdr3_aa: CAWSDVAGAAYEQYF
cdr3_nt: TGTGCCTGGAGTGATGTAGCGGGAGCGGCCTACGAGCAGTACTTC

j_call: TRBJ1-2
d_call: TRBD1
v_call: TRBV9
clone_size: few
cdr3_aa: CASSALGQGQLYGYTF
cdr3_nt: TGTGCCAGCAGCGCCCTTGGACAGGGCCAACTCTATGGCTACACCTTC

j_call: TRBJ1-3
d_call: -
v_call: TRBV5-6
clone_size: many
cdr3_aa: CASSRRQVSGNTIYF
cdr3_nt: TGTGCCAGCAGCCGTCGACAGGTTTCTGGAAACACCATATATTTT

j_call: TRBJ2-5
d_call: -
v_call: TRBV6-6
clone_size: many
cdr3_aa: CASRPSQGQETQYF
cdr3_nt: TGTGCCAGCAGACCTTCACAGGGCCAAGAGACCCAGTACTTC

j_call: TRBJ2-2
d_call: TRBD2
v_call: TRBV6-5
clone_size: -
cdr3_aa: CASSYLPAGYTGELFF
cdr3_nt: TGTGCCAGCAGTTACTTACCAGCGGGGTACACCGGGGAGCTGTTTTTT

j_call: TRBJ2-3
d_call: -
v_call: TRBV5-1
clone_size: many
cdr3_aa: CASSSSTGTDTQYF
cdr3_nt: TGCGCCAGCAGCTCGAGTACTGGCACAGATACGCAGTATTTT

j_call: TRBJ2-1
d_call: -
v_call: TRBV7-2
clone_size: many
cdr3_aa: CASSLVDTHEQFF
cdr3_nt: TGTGCCAGCAGCTTAGTGGACACCCATGAGCAGTTCTTC

j_call: TRBJ1-1
d_call: TRBD1
v_call: TRBV6-5
clone_size: -
cdr3_aa: CASSYSFGTVGSEAFF
cdr3_nt: TGTGCCAGCAGTTACTCGTTCGGGACAGTGGGGTCGGAAGCTTTCTTT

j_call: TRBJ2-3
d_call: TRBD2
v_call: TRBV7-3
clone_size: -
cdr3_aa: CASSLTAAGGLGTDTQYF
cdr3_nt: TGTGCCAGCAGCTTAACGGCAGCGGGGGGGCTTGGGACAGATACGCAGTATTTT

j_call: TRBJ1-2
d_call: -
v_call: TRBV5-6
clone_size: many
cdr3_aa: CASSLVGQNGYTF
cdr3_nt: TGTGCCAGCAGCTTGGTTGGACAGAATGGCTACACCTTC

j_call: TRBJ2-2
d_call: TRBD1
v_call: TRBV11-2
clone_size: many
cdr3_aa: CASSPQGTGRTGELFF
cdr3_nt: TGTGCCAGCAGCCCCCAAGGGACAGGGCGAACCGGGGAGCTGTTTTTT

j_call: TRBJ1-5
d_call: -
v_call: TRBV7-2
clone_size: many
cdr3_aa: CAGSRGRNQPQHF
cdr3_nt: TGTGCCGGCTCTAGGGGGAGGAATCAGCCCCAGCATTTT

j_call: TRBJ1-2
d_call: TRBD1
v_call: TRBV9
clone_size: few
cdr3_aa: CASSPEGQGDYGYTF
cdr3_nt: TGTGCCAGCAGCCCAGAGGGACAGGGGGACTATGGCTACACCTTC

j_call: TRBJ1-2
d_call: TRBD1
v_call: TRBV12-3/TRBV12-4
clone_size: many
cdr3_aa: CASSRTGTGYGYTF
cdr3_nt: TGTGCCAGCAGTCGCACCGGGACAGGTTATGGCTACACCTTC

j_call: TRBJ2-1
d_call: TRBD2
v_call: TRBV4-3
clone_size: many
cdr3_aa: CASSQDTAGGLEFF
cdr3_nt: TGCGCCAGCAGCCAAGACACAGCGGGGGGGCTCGAGTTCTTC

j_call: TRBJ2-5
d_call: TRBD2
v_call: TRBV7-2
clone_size: many
cdr3_aa: CASRGGLGETQYF
cdr3_nt: TGTGCCAGCCGGGGGGGCCTGGGAGAGACCCAGTACTTC

j_call: TRBJ2-5
d_call: TRBD2
v_call: TRBV19
clone_size: many
cdr3_aa: CASSIGGTGGTQYF
cdr3_nt: TGTGCCAGTAGTATAGGCGGTACGGGGGGGACCCAGTACTTC

j_call: TRBJ2-7
d_call: -
v_call: TRBV7-2
clone_size: -
cdr3_aa: CASSLASQGRYEQYF
cdr3_nt: TGTGCCAGCAGCTTAGCGAGCCAGGGCCGCTACGAGCAGTACTTC

j_call: TRBJ1-4
d_call: -
v_call: TRBV15
clone_size: many
cdr3_aa: CATSRAAAEKLFF
cdr3_nt: TGTGCCACCAGCAGAGCGGCAGCGGAAAAACTGTTTTTT

j_call: TRBJ2-7
d_call: -
v_call: TRBV12-3/TRBV12-4
clone_size: many
cdr3_aa: CASSLKGNYEQYF
cdr3_nt: TGTGCCAGCAGTTTAAAGGGCAACTACGAGCAGTACTTC

j_call: TRBJ1-3
d_call: -
v_call: TRBV6-5
clone_size: many
cdr3_aa: CASSYRGNGNTIYF
cdr3_nt: TGTGCCAGCAGTTACAGGGGGAATGGAAACACCATATATTTT

j_call: TRBJ2-7
d_call: TRBD1
v_call: TRBV18
clone_size: many
cdr3_aa: CASSPPAGGLGEQYF
cdr3_nt: TGTGCCAGCTCACCACCCGCAGGGGGCCTCGGCGAGCAGTACTTC

j_call: TRBJ2-4
d_call: TRBD1
v_call: TRBV11-2
clone_size: few
cdr3_aa: CASSFTGVLAKNIQYF
cdr3_nt: TGTGCCAGCAGCTTTACAGGGGTGCTAGCCAAAAACATTCAGTACTTC

j_call: TRBJ1-5
d_call: -
v_call: TRBV12-3/TRBV12-4
clone_size: few
cdr3_aa: CASSHRDTKNQPQHF
cdr3_nt: TGTGCCAGCAGTCACCGGGACACCAAAAATCAGCCCCAGCATTTT

j_call: TRBJ2-3
d_call: -
v_call: TRBV10-3
clone_size: few
cdr3_aa: CAISRTESTDTQYF
cdr3_nt: TGTGCCATCAGTCGGACAGAGAGCACAGATACGCAGTATTTT

j_call: TRBJ2-7
d_call: -
v_call: TRBV5-1
clone_size: many
cdr3_aa: CASTQDSGAREQYF
cdr3_nt: TGCGCCAGCACCCAAGACTCTGGGGCTCGCGAGCAGTACTTC

j_call: TRBJ2-5
d_call: -
v_call: TRBV6-5
clone_size: -
cdr3_aa: CASSHREETQYF
cdr3_nt: TGTGCCAGCAGTCACAGGGAGGAGACCCAGTACTTC

j_call: TRBJ2-3
d_call: TRBD2
v_call: TRBV7-2
clone_size: -
cdr3_aa: CASSLSQAGVRYTQYF
cdr3_nt: TGTGCCAGCAGCTTATCCCAAGCGGGAGTTAGATATACGCAGTATTTT

j_call: TRBJ2-3
d_call: -
v_call: TRBV6-1
clone_size: many
cdr3_aa: CASSEDYPTDTQYF
cdr3_nt: TGTGCCAGCAGTGAGGACTACCCCACAGATACGCAGTATTTT

j_call: TRBJ2-1
d_call: TRBD2
v_call: TRBV13
clone_size: few
cdr3_aa: CASSMVSGRTNEQFF
cdr3_nt: TGTGCCAGCAGCATGGTTAGCGGGAGGACAAATGAGCAGTTCTTC

j_call: TRBJ2-7
d_call: -
v_call: TRBV5-6
clone_size: many
cdr3_aa: CASSLRRGLYEQYF
cdr3_nt: TGTGCCAGCAGCTTACGGCGGGGATTATACGAGCAGTACTTC

j_call: TRBJ2-1
d_call: -
v_call: TRBV30
clone_size: few
cdr3_aa: CAWSVSHEQFF
cdr3_nt: TGTGCCTGGAGTGTAAGCCATGAGCAGTTCTTC

j_call: TRBJ1-1
d_call: -
v_call: TRBV5-1
clone_size: many
cdr3_aa: CASSDSGDTEAFF
cdr3_nt: TGCGCCAGCAGCGATTCAGGGGACACTGAAGCTTTCTTT

j_call: TRBJ1-5
d_call: -
v_call: TRBV28
clone_size: many
cdr3_aa: CASSPSQQPQHF
cdr3_nt: TGTGCCAGCAGCCCCTCACAGCAGCCCCAGCATTTT

j_call: TRBJ2-7
d_call: TRBD2
v_call: TRBV7-3
clone_size: many
cdr3_aa: CASSLSSRGGGSYEQYF
cdr3_nt: TGTGCCAGCAGCTTATCGTCCCGGGGCGGGGGGTCCTACGAGCAGTACTTC

j_call: TRBJ1-2
d_call: TRBD1
v_call: TRBV5-1
clone_size: many
cdr3_aa: CASSLVGTDYGYTF
cdr3_nt: TGCGCCAGCAGCTTGGTGGGGACAGACTATGGCTACACCTTC

j_call: TRBJ2-7
d_call: TRBD1
v_call: TRBV5-4
clone_size: many
cdr3_aa: CASSLSVGQSYEQYF
cdr3_nt: TGTGCCAGCAGCTTGTCTGTGGGACAGTCCTACGAGCAGTACTTC

j_call: TRBJ1-4
d_call: -
v_call: TRBV24-1
clone_size: many
cdr3_aa: CATSDPYAGVGEKLFF
cdr3_nt: TGTGCCACCAGTGATCCGTATGCAGGGGTGGGTGAAAAACTGTTTTTT

j_call: TRBJ1-5
d_call: -
v_call: TRBV19
clone_size: many
cdr3_aa: CASTNGGQPQHF
cdr3_nt: TGTGCCAGTACAAACGGCGGACAGCCCCAGCATTTT